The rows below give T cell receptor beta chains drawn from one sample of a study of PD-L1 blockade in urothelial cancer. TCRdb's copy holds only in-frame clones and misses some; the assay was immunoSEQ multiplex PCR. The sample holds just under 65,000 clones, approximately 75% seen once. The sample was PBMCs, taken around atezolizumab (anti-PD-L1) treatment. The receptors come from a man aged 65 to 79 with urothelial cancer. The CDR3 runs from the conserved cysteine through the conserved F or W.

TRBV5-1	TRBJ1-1	CASSLRSGERTEAFF
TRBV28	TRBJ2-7	CASSLETRDEQYF
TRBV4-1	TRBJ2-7	CASSQVTGQPYEQYF
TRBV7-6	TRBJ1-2	CASSPSRQGANYGYTF
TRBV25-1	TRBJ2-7	CASSEVAEQYF
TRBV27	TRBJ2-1	CASSPEEWGDNEQFF
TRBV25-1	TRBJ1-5	CASSESGGDSNQPQHF
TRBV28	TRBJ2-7	CASETANSYEQYF
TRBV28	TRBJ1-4	CASGPWSSAEKLFF
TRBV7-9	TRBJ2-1	CASDDYSYNEQFF
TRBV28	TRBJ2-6	CASSLAGQGGSGANVLTF